This TCR beta chain was sequenced for a study of T cell responses to AZD1222 COVID-19 vaccine (dated by TCRdb to about 2021). Study-wide context: A total of over 230 trial participants underwent TCR sequencing, of whom nearly 210 received two doses of AZD1222 and around 25 received two doses of the MenACWY control vaccine. Trial participants were enrolled into age subgroups of 18-55, 56-69 and 70-plus years, which contained 148, 28 and 57 TCR-sequenced participants, respectively.

In light of the paper, this sample's time point label describes: about 28 days (+/-7) after the second vaccine dose. AZD1222 recipients whose second dose came at about 4 weeks and those whose second dose came at about 12 weeks were combined into one group, since spike-specific TCR depth and breadth did not differ between the two schedules. Samples from vaccinated people were obtained from the UK trials COV001 and COV002, which included a single-blind randomized controlled phase 2/3 trial of AZD1222 (ChAdOx1 nCoV-19) in healthy adults. For TCRbeta chain sequencing, PBMC samples from trial participants were taken at day 0 and at day 28 after the second dose. This clone appeared a single time. Its specific antigen is unknown. No much larger clonotype is one base removed from it; base qualities were not supplied. From the germline V gene, CDR1 is SGHTA and CDR2 is FQGTGA. The cysteine opens and the phenylalanine closes a CDR3 of 13 amino acids. Left in the record is the CDR3 DNA by itself, 39 bases read in frame from the first base. V is clipped by 5 bases and J by 8 bases, and the sequence between their germline boundaries is 13 bases long.

Study-level results and caveats: Spike-specific TCR breadth and depth rose significantly after two AZD1222 doses compared with day 0 and with MenACWY recipients. Conclusions about previously exposed vaccinees are limited, since just a handful of AZD1222 recipients were seropositive for SARS-CoV-2 at baseline. No day 14 peak-response samples were available, so repertoires were characterized only after the peak T cell response. Reportedly, close to half of the unique spike-specific TCRs recognized epitopes lying outside the regions that are mutated in the B.1.351 and B.1.1.7 variants. In the small 56-69-year group, the increase in depth fell short of significance, most likely because of low power. Most participants were white British and females outnumbered males, and the authors suggested that clonal diversity may have been underestimated. CD4 TCRs associated with the vaccine covered the entire spike protein, and the dominant responses were in regions 160-218 and 743-854.

The CDR3 regions of human TCRbeta chains were subjected to immunosequencing. The study's own analysis went as follows. Repertoire TCRs were checked for matches against a reference library of SARS-CoV-2-specific TCRs that had been generated using the MIRA antigen-specificity platform. Breadth was defined as the fraction of unique TCRs that were SARS-CoV-2-associated, and depth was defined as the fraction of total T cells that were SARS-CoV-2-associated. Using the MIRA data, every spike-specific TCR was mapped to the spike region that the TCR reacted to and assigned to either a CD4 or a CD8 class. Log10-transformed breadth and depth values were compared by one-way ANOVA with Sidak's multiple comparisons tests. Entries here come from immuneACCESS through TCRdb and include only in-frame sequences with V and J called. Some clones fail to appear in such tables; in the studies checked, an unresolved V gene covers under half of the shortfall, and the cause of the remainder is unknown. V and J calls and clone size are those listed in that table; D and trimming were worked out from the DNA. The sample data list about 93,000 clones, and over 75% of these were observed just once. The ten largest clones add up to about 2.4% of the sample.

The source is an adult who received the AZD1222 COVID-19 vaccine. The V gene is TRBV7-3 and the J gene is TRBJ2-1; the best D guess is TRBD2, with 6 bases matching. This specimen was peripheral blood, taken 28 days after the second AZD1222 dose. The nucleotides read TGTGCCAGCAGCGGGGGGAATAGCGATGAGCAGTTCTTC. This yields the protein CASSGGNSDEQFF.